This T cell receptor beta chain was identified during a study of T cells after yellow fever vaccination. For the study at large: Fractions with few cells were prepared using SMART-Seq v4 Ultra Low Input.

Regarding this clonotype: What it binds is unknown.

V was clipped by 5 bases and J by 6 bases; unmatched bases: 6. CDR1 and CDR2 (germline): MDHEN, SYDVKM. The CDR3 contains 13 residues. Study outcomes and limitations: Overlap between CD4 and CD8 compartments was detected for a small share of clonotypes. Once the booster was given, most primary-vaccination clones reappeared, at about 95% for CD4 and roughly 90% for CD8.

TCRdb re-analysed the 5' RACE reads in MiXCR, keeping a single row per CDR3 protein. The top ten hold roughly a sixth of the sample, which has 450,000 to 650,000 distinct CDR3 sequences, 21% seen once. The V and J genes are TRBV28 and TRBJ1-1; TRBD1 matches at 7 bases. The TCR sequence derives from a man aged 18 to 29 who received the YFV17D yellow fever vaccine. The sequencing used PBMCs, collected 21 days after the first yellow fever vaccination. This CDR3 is CASSMLDRAEAFF. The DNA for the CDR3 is TGTGCCAGCAGTATGTTAGACAGGGCTGAAGCTTTCTTT.